These T cell receptor beta chains were read from a single sample in a study of CD8+ T cells in alopecia areata. Method: immunoSEQ multiplex PCR; TCRdb's copy keeps in-frame clones and lacks some. The repertoire consists of fewer than 150,000 clones, with 75% to 85% occurring once and the leading ten covering 20% to 25%. The source material was CD8+ T cells sorted from blood, sampled at week 4, from a patient treated with tofacitinib. The receptor source for this set is a human donor with alopecia areata. Both conserved end residues are part of each CDR3. A D gene is named only where the DNA matches it firmly. Clone size is stated in some rows and not others, as once, few, many or a class when expanded.

V	size	J	D	CDR3	DNA
TRBV4-3	.	TRBJ2-1	TRBD2	CASSEGSPLAGNEQFF	TGCGCCAGCAGCGAGGGGAGCCCACTAGCGGGGAATGAGCAGTTCTTC
TRBV6-5	.	TRBJ2-2	TRBD2	CASRGGTGELFF	TGTGCCAGCAGGGGAGGGACCGGGGAGCTGTTTTTT
TRBV12-5	.	TRBJ2-3	.	CASGLVRSGGRGTDTQYF	TGTGCTAGTGGTTTGGTGCGGTCAGGAGGGCGAGGTACAGATACGCAGTATTTT
TRBV29-1	.	TRBJ2-5	TRBD2	CSVERLAVYGETQYF	TGCAGCGTTGAACGGCTAGCGGTGTATGGGGAGACCCAGTACTTC
TRBV7-9	.	TRBJ2-1	TRBD2	CASSVGLELDNEQFF	TGTGCCAGCAGCGTAGGACTAGAACTCGACAATGAGCAGTTCTTC
TRBV4-1	.	TRBJ2-3	.	CASSLSPGEGGPTDTQYF	TGCGCCAGCAGCCTCTCCCCGGGTGAGGGGGGCCCCACAGATACGCAGTATTTT
TRBV23-1	.	TRBJ1-1	.	CASSHQETRNTEAFF	TGCGCCAGCAGTCATCAGGAGACACGGAACACTGAAGCTTTCTTT
TRBV7-9	.	TRBJ2-7	.	CASSLGATTYEQYF	TGTGCCAGCAGCCTAGGGGCGACTACCTACGAGCAGTACTTC
TRBV5-1	.	TRBJ2-7	.	CASSLTGHSSYEQYF	TGCGCCAGCAGCTTGACTGGACACAGCTCCTACGAGCAGTACTTC
TRBV5-6	few	TRBJ1-1	TRBD1	CASTDRGRMNTEAFF	TGTGCCAGCACGGACAGGGGACGTATGAACACTGAAGCTTTCTTT
TRBV4-1	.	TRBJ1-1	.	CASSQAFQGEAFF	TGCGCCAGCAGCCAGGCCTTTCAGGGTGAAGCTTTCTTT
TRBV29-1	.	TRBJ2-7	.	CSVQTSYYEQYF	TGCAGCGTTCAGACCTCATATTACGAGCAGTACTTC
TRBV14	.	TRBJ2-5	TRBD2	CASSRTSGVETQYF	TGTGCCAGCAGCCGAACTAGCGGGGTGGAGACCCAGTACTTC
TRBV27	.	TRBJ2-1	TRBD2	CASSLLAGAHNEQFF	TGTGCCAGCAGTTTATTAGCGGGGGCCCACAATGAGCAGTTCTTC
TRBV29-1	.	TRBJ2-2	TRBD2	CSVGPGLAALGGELFF	TGCAGCGTTGGGCCGGGACTAGCTGCTCTTGGCGGGGAGCTGTTTTTT
TRBV6-5	.	TRBJ2-5	.	CASSYTHPQETQYF	TGTGCCAGCAGTTACACTCATCCCCAAGAGACCCAGTACTTC
TRBV4-1	.	TRBJ2-7	.	CASSQDGAGRSYEQYF	TGCGCCAGCAGCCAAGATGGGGCAGGGCGGTCGTACGAGCAGTACTTC
TRBV7-8	.	TRBJ2-3	.	CASSLALSDTQYF	TGTGCCAGCAGCTTAGCGCTTTCAGATACGCAGTATTTT
TRBV5-6	.	TRBJ2-3	.	CASSLGIDTQYF	TGTGCCAGCAGCTTGGGAATAGATACGCAGTATTTT
TRBV10-3	once	TRBJ2-1	TRBD2	CAISEPNLAANSYNEQFF	TGTGCCATCAGTGAGCCCAACCTAGCGGCGAACTCCTACAATGAGCAGTTCTTC
TRBV29-1	few	TRBJ2-7	.	CSVGRGNYEQYF	TGCAGCGTCGGTCGCGGTAACTACGAGCAGTACTTC
TRBV7-6	.	TRBJ1-4	.	CASSLRGRDDEKLFF	TGTGCCAGCAGCCTAAGAGGCAGGGACGATGAAAAACTGTTTTTT
TRBV2	.	TRBJ1-2	.	CASTKKSGPDTF	TGTGCCAGCACTAAAAAGTCAGGACCGGACACCTTC
TRBV6-5	.	TRBJ2-5	TRBD1	CASSRTGEGSETQYF	TGTGCCAGCAGCCGGACAGGCGAGGGATCCGAGACCCAGTACTTC
TRBV6-5	few	TRBJ2-7	.	CASSYSRGKEQYF	TGTGCCAGCAGTTACTCCCGGGGAAAGGAGCAGTACTTC
TRBV29-1	.	TRBJ1-2	.	CSVISGSGGTNYGYTF	TGCAGCGTTATCTCGGGCAGCGGAGGGACGAACTATGGCTACACCTTC
TRBV5-6	.	TRBJ2-7	.	CASSLVRGEQYF	TGTGCCAGCAGCTTGGTGAGGGGAGAGCAGTACTTC
TRBV30	once	TRBJ2-3	TRBD2	CAWTRLAGVRTDTQYF	TGTGCCTGGACTAGACTAGCGGGGGTACGCACAGATACGCAGTATTTT